The entry that follows covers one TCR beta chain sequence. These data belong to a study of shared T cell receptors in the human thymus. Data came from immunoSEQ multiplex PCR; TCRdb stores just in-frame clones and leaves some out. The sample lists about 380,000 clones; more than 85% were seen once. V was pared by 4 bases and J by 3 bases, with 19 bases between. Germline V gene lookup returns CDR1 SEHNR and CDR2 FQNEAQ (reference sequence). CDR3 size: 16 residues. The chain uses TRBV7-9 and TRBJ2-7, with TRBD2 as a possible D gene (6 bases). The sample comprised thymocytes. This receptor was taken from a human donor. The CDR3 loop reads CASSYGGDAEYYEQYF. CDR3 sequence (DNA): TGTGCCAGCAGCTATGGAGGGGACGCCGAATACTACGAGCAGTACTTC.